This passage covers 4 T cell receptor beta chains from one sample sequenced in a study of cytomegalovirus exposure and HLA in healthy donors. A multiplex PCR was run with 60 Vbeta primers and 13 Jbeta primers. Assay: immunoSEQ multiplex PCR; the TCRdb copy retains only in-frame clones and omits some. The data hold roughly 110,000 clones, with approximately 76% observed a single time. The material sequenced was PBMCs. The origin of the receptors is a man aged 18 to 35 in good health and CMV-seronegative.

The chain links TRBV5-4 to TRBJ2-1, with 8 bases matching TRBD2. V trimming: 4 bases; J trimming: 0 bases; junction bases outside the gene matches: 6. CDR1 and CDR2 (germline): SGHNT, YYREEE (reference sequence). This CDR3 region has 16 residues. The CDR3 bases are TGTGCCAGCAGCATAGCAGCGGGGGTCTCCTACAATGAGCAGTTCTTC. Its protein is CASSIAAGVSYNEQFF.

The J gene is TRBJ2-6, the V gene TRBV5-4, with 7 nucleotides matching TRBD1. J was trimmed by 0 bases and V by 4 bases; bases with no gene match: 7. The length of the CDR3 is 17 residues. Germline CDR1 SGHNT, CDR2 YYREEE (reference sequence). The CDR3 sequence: CASSPGTARSGANVLTF. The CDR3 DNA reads TGTGCCAGCAGCCCCGGGACAGCCCGCTCTGGGGCCAACGTCCTGACTTTC.

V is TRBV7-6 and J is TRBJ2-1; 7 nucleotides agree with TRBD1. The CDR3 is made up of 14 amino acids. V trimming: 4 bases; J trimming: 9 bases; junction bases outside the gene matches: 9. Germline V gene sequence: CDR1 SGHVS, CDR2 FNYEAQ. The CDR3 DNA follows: TGTGCCAGCAGCTCGGGGACAGATTTGGGTGAGCAGTTCTTC. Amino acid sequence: CASSSGTDLGEQFF.

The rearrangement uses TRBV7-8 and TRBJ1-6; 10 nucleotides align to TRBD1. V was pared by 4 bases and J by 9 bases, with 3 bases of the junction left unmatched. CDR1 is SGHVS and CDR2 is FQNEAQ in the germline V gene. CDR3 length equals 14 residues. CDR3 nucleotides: TGTGCCAGCAGCTCAAGGACAGGGGGTTCACCCCTCCACTTT. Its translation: CASSSRTGGSPLHF.